The next 28 T cell receptor beta chains were all read from a single sample in a study of blood T cell repertoires in COVID-19. Clones were read by immunoSEQ multiplex PCR, and TCRdb kept only the in-frame ones, dropping some. In the table there are some 270,000 clones, around nine tenths of which are singletons. Sequences were obtained from peripheral blood. The source of these receptors is a man aged 45-60 years with acute or convalescent COVID-19.

The V and J genes are TRBV12-3 or TRBV12-4 and TRBJ2-5; tentatively, D is TRBD2 (7 bases). Trimming took 9 bases from V and 0 from J, leaving 11 bases between them. This CDR3 comprises 13 residues. The CDR3 reads CASTGGDQETQYF. CDR3 sequence (DNA): TGTGCCAGTACGGGGGGCGACCAAGAGACCCAGTACTTC.

The J gene is TRBJ2-7, the V gene TRBV19, with D perhaps matching TRBD2 (6 bases). Trimming took 1 base from V and 9 from J, leaving 19 bases between them. The CDR3 covers 15 residues. Per germline, CDR1 LNHDA and CDR2 SQIVND (reference sequence). The CDR3 here is CASSIGPGNWRGQYF. CDR3 in DNA: TGTGCCAGTAGTATAGGGCCAGGAAATTGGAGGGGGCAGTACTTC.

The chain combines TRBV4-1 with TRBJ1-3, with TRBD1 matching over 8 bases. The CDR3 has 19 residues. Germline V gives CDR1 MGHRA, CDR2 YSYEKL. V dropped 2 bases and J dropped 0; count of bases not matched to a gene: 12. CDR3 DNA sequence: TGCGCCAGCAGCCAACCACGTGTAAGACAGGGGAGCTCTGGAAACACCATATATTTT. This codes for CASSQPRVRQGSSGNTIYF.

This chain uses TRBV6-5 with TRBJ2-2; TRBD2 might be the D (6 bases). Per germline, CDR1 MNHEY and CDR2 SVGAGI. This CDR3 comprises 15 residues. The V end lost 7 bases, the J end lost 6 bases, and 18 bases lay between the germline ends. The CDR3 loop is CASTKGLAGSGELFF. DNA of the CDR3: TGTGCCAGCACCAAGGGGTTGGCGGGGTCCGGGGAGCTGTTTTTT.

The chain carries TRBV19 and TRBJ1-5; D call uncertain. V lost 7 bases to trimming and J lost 0 bases, with 16 bases between them. The germline V gene encodes CDR1 LNHDA and CDR2 SQIVND (reference sequence). CDR3 length equals 16 residues. The CDR3 DNA sequence: TGTGCCAGTACCCGGCGCACAGACCATAGCAATCAGCCCCAGCATTTT. This translates into CASTRRTDHSNQPQHF. The variable domain in full, with the rest retrieved from reference TRBV19 and TRBJ1-5, is DGGITQSPKYLFRKEGQNVTLSCEQNLNHDAMYWYRQDPGQGLRLIYYSQIVNDFQKGDIAEGYSVSREKKESFPLTVTSAQKNPTAFYLCASTRRTDHSNQPQHFGDGTRLSIL.

The chain has TRBV30 and TRBJ2-5; D is perhaps TRBD1 (5 bases). V was cut by 5 bases and J by 3 bases, with 16 bases left in between. The CDR3 is made up of 14 amino acids. Germline V gene data show CDR1 as GTSNPN and CDR2 as SVGIG (reference sequence). In nucleotides, the CDR3 is TGTGCCTGGTTACGGTGGGGCAGCAAAGAGACCCAGTACTTC. Residues: CAWLRWGSKETQYF.

The CDR3 loop is CSASLQSVTEAFF. The CDR3 DNA sequence: TGCAGTGCTAGTCTCCAGTCAGTCACTGAAGCTTTCTTT. This sequence joins TRBV20-1 and TRBJ1-1; D gene ambiguous. Germline V gene sequence: CDR1 DFQATT, CDR2 SNEGSKA (reference sequence). The CDR3 length is 13 residues. Trimming stripped 3 bases from V and 4 bases from J, with 12 bases between.

This clone was detected once. DNA for the CDR3: TGTGCCAGCAGCTTAGGCGGGGAGGAGACCCAGTACTTC. Its protein product is CASSLGGEETQYF. The rearrangement links TRBV7-3 to TRBJ2-5, with TRBD2 as a possible D gene (6 bases). V gave up 2 bases and J gave up 5 bases, with 9 bases separating them. Germline values: CDR1 SGHTA, CDR2 FQGTGA. CDR3 length: 13 amino acids.

The gene calls are TRBV7-8 and TRBJ2-1; 7 bases agree with TRBD1. The CDR3 spans 19 residues. The trim removed 5 bases at V and 2 bases at J, leaving 18 bases unmatched. The V gene's germline CDR1 is SGHVS and CDR2 FQNEAQ. CDR3 sequence (DNA): TGTGCCAGCAGCCCTATATGGACAGGACCCACCGGGGCCTACAATGAGCAGTTCTTC. Translating gives CASSPIWTGPTGAYNEQFF.

The genes are TRBV9 and TRBJ1-1; tentative D call: TRBD1 (6 bases). Germline CDR1 and CDR2: SGDLS and YYNGEE. The CDR3 sequence is 19 residues long. Trimming cost V 4 bases and J 2 bases, with 27 bases left between them. The CDR3 DNA sequence: TGTGCCAGCAGCCCAGTAGAGGGGGAGCCGGGCGCCCTAAACACTGAAGCTTTCTTT. It translates to CASSPVEGEPGALNTEAFF.

This chain connects TRBV19 to TRBJ2-1; D is possibly TRBD1 (5 bases). V was trimmed by 6 bases and J by 9 bases, leaving 15 bases between them. Germline CDR1 LNHDA, CDR2 SQIVND (reference sequence). This CDR3 comprises 13 residues. CDR3 in DNA: TGTGCCAGTAGGGAAGGGGCCCAGAGTGAGCAGTTCTTC. It is translated as CASREGAQSEQFF.

The CDR3 region is CASSLFGGVANTGELFF. The CDR3 nucleotides read TGTGCCAGCAGCCTCTTCGGCGGGGTGGCGAACACCGGGGAGCTGTTTTTT. The chain links TRBV7-3 to TRBJ2-2; possible D gene TRBD2, 6 bases. The CDR3 is 17 residues long. Trimming cost V 5 bases and J 0 bases, with 16 bases left between them. Germline CDR1 is SGHTA and CDR2 is FQGTGA.

The chain links TRBV6-1 to TRBJ2-2, with D unresolved. V was pared by 1 base and J by 7 bases, with 7 bases between. The CDR3 is 13 amino acids. CDR1 and CDR2 (germline): MNHNS, SASEGT. CDR3 residues: CASSEGPVGELFF. The CDR3 DNA is TGTGCCAGCAGTGAAGGGCCAGTCGGGGAGCTGTTTTTT.

This chain links TRBV7-2 with TRBJ1-2, with 7 bases lining up with TRBD1. The V and J ends lost 5 bases and 5 bases, in that order; junction bases with no gene match: 11. This CDR3 region has 15 residues. Germline CDR1 SGHTA, CDR2 FQGNSA. The CDR3 spells CASSNPGQLTYGYTF. CDR3 in DNA: TGTGCCAGCAGCAATCCGGGACAGCTGACTTATGGCTACACCTTC.

The chain employs TRBV4-2 and TRBJ2-1, with TRBD1 matching over 9 bases. Germline values: CDR1 LGHNA, CDR2 YNFKEQ. The junction had 5 bases not matched to a gene; V was cut back by 1 base and J by 4 bases. This CDR3 region has 16 residues. CDR3 residues: CASSQVGDRDYNEQFF. CDR3 nucleotides: TGTGCCAGCAGCCAAGTCGGGGACAGGGATTACAATGAGCAGTTCTTC.

The chain uses TRBV19 and TRBJ1-5; tentative D call: TRBD1 (5 bases). With 5 bases removed from V and 5 bases from J, the gap between germline ends came to 16 bases. The CDR3 covers 15 residues. Germline V gene data show CDR1 as LNHDA and CDR2 as SQIVND (reference sequence). CDR3 sequence reads: CASSPGTRGDQPQHF. In DNA form, the CDR3 reads TGTGCCAGTAGTCCGGGGACGCGGGGCGATCAGCCCCAGCATTTT.

V usage is TRBV19 and J usage is TRBJ1-5; TRBD1 might be the D (5 bases). This CDR3 has 12 residues. Trimming shortened V by 8 bases and J by 7 bases, and 12 bases separated the two germline ends. Looked up from germline, CDR1 is LNHDA and CDR2 is SQIVND (reference sequence). The CDR3 here is CASVGVGQPQHF. The CDR3 nucleotides read TGTGCCAGTGTAGGGGTTGGGCAGCCCCAGCATTTT.

The V call is TRBV27, the J call TRBJ1-6, with D maybe TRBD1 (6 bases). Per the germline V gene, CDR1 is MNHEY and CDR2 is SMNVEV (reference sequence). CDR3 size: 12 residues. Trimming removed 6 bases from V and 6 bases from J, with 6 bases in between. CDR3 sequence: CASRQGNSPLHF. CDR3 in DNA: TGTGCCAGCAGACAGGGTAATTCACCCCTCCACTTT.

This clone showed up many times. The CDR3 bases are TGTGCCAGCAGCGTAACCACAGGGCTAGGAGATGGCTACACCTTC. Translation gives CASSVTTGLGDGYTF. This sequence joins TRBV9 and TRBJ1-2; a possible D gene is TRBD1 (6 bases). The CDR3 length is 15 residues. The V gene's germline CDR1 is SGDLS and CDR2 YYNGEE. Trimming stripped 1 base from V and 6 bases from J, with 16 bases between.

The rearrangement uses TRBV27 and TRBJ2-5, with D perhaps matching TRBD1 (5 bases). Germline V lookup: CDR1 MNHEY, CDR2 SMNVEV (reference sequence). V was cut by 5 bases and J by 2 bases, with 12 bases left in between. CDR3 length: 14 amino acids. In DNA form, the CDR3 reads TGTGCCAGCAGTCCAGGGTCCCCGCAAGAGACCCAGTACTTC. It encodes CASSPGSPQETQYF.

The V call is TRBV6-1, the J call TRBJ2-5; 15 bases fit TRBD2. Germline CDR1 and CDR2: MNHNS and SASEGT. CDR3 length: 17 residues. With V trimmed by 4 bases and J by 6 bases, 9 bases remained unmatched. The CDR3, as DNA: TGTGCCAGCAGTGGACCCCGGACTAGCGGGGGGGTAAAGACCCAGTACTTC. This translates into CASSGPRTSGGVKTQYF.

The chain recombines TRBV12-5 with TRBJ1-2; 10 bases are shared with TRBD1. Trimming cost V 5 bases and J 4 bases; bases outside gene matches: 7. The CDR3 length is 15 residues. Germline V gene lookup returns CDR1 LGHNT and CDR2 FRNRAP. CDR3 amino acids: CASGSGTGDTYGYTF. The CDR3 DNA sequence: TGTGCTAGTGGTAGCGGGACAGGGGATACCTATGGCTACACCTTC.

This clone is a singleton in its sample. The chain uses TRBV18 and TRBJ1-5; tentatively, D is TRBD1 (6 bases). Germline loops: CDR1 KGHSH, CDR2 LQKENI. CDR3 length equals 15 residues. With 4 bases removed from V and 7 bases from J, the gap between germline ends came to 17 bases. CDR3 DNA: TGTGCCAGCTCACAAAATCAACAGGGCGGGCAGCCCCAGCATTTT. Translation gives CASSQNQQGGQPQHF.

This clone was detected a few times. The V call is TRBV18, the J call TRBJ2-1; 12 nucleotides line up with TRBD2. The length of the CDR3 is 20 residues. CDR1 KGHSH and CDR2 LQKENI come from the germline V gene. V lost 2 bases, J lost 5 bases, and 16 bases stayed unmatched. The CDR3, as DNA: TGTGCCAGCTCACCAGGTTCCCCCCGCAGACTAGCGGGGGTGCACAATGAGCAGTTCTTC. Amino acid sequence: CASSPGSPRRLAGVHNEQFF. Based on the CDR3 plus reference TRBV18 and TRBJ2-1, the full variable domain is NAGVMQNPRHLVRRRGQEARLRCSPMKGHSHVYWYRQLPEEGLKFMVYLQKENIIDESGMPKERFSAEFPKEGPSILRIQQVVRGDSAAYFCASSPGSPRRLAGVHNEQFFGPGTRLTVL.

A remark on this clone: A read error is likely, as this CDR3 ends without the conserved phenylalanine or tryptophan. The limits of the CDR3 on the DNA are not certain, so only TCRdb's listed CDR3 is given. CDR3 amino acids: CASSSGRQPLIV. The chain is built from TRBV12-3 or TRBV12-4 and TRBJ1-2; the DNA was not compared with TRBD1, the D call given in the table. The CDR3 is 12 amino acids long, termini counted.

A word on this clone: The junction departs from the called germline gene at one end, perhaps through a read error. The V and J genes are TRBV12-3 or TRBV12-4 and TRBJ1-3; possible D gene TRBD1, 6 bases. This CDR3 has 12 amino acids. CDR3 sequence: CASSFGRGPPHF. As DNA, the CDR3 is TGTGCCAGCAGTTTTGGCAGGGGACCCCCTCATTTT.

This chain links TRBV6-5 with TRBJ1-1, with D perhaps TRBD1 (5 bases). The CDR3 sequence is 14 residues long. With 5 bases removed from V and 5 bases from J, the gap between germline ends came to 15 bases. The germline V gene encodes CDR1 MNHEY and CDR2 SVGAGI. DNA of the CDR3: TGTGCCAGCAGTCGACAGTCTATGGGGACTGAAGCTTTCTTT. As protein: CASSRQSMGTEAFF.

The V and J genes are TRBV7-8 and TRBJ1-1, with unresolved D. This CDR3 is 15 amino acids long. The V end was cut by 5 bases, the J end by 1 base, with 14 bases between. Looked up from germline, CDR1 is SGHVS and CDR2 is FQNEAQ. This chain's CDR3 is CASSPGRVSNTEAFF. Here the CDR3 DNA reads TGTGCCAGCAGCCCCGGTCGGGTATCGAACACTGAAGCTTTCTTT.